The clone carrying this T cell receptor (beta chain) was found many times. The CDR3 spans 14 residues. V lost 5 bases to trimming and J lost 0 bases; unmatched junction nucleotides: 3. Germline lookup yields CDR1 MNHEY and CDR2 SVGAGI. The data were taken from a study of blood T cells in healthy people across ages. Combining a sample-barcoded 5' primer with a J-beta primer mix, a second PCR ran for roughly 6 to 12 cycles. TCRdb analysed the 5' RACE reads with MiXCR anew, one entry per CDR3 protein. The sample records 650,000 to 800,000 distinct CDR3 sequences, roughly 44% being singletons. This clonotype originated in a man in his 60s in good health. Sequenced: blood. This chain joins TRBV6-5 and TRBJ1-1; 7 bases fit TRBD1. Written as DNA, the CDR3 is TGTGCCAGCAGTAGGACAGGCTTGAACACTGAAGCTTTCTTT. It yields the protein CASSRTGLNTEAFF.